This TCR beta chain was recorded in a study of blood T cell repertoires in COVID-19. Study context: There were acute and convalescent COVID-19 samples, and they came from the United States, Italy and Spain. T cells, B-cell-depleted T cells, or PBMCs supplied cDNA or gDNA.

The method was immunoSEQ multiplex PCR; TCRdb's version includes in-frame clones alone and lacks a portion of them. The sample lists approximately 250,000 clones, approximately 86% occurring once. Clinical history as reported by participants underpinned cohort assignment. Sequencing was done on a sample of PBMCs or T cells enriched from blood (not recorded which). This receptor was taken from a woman aged 25 to 39 who had recovered from COVID-19.

CDR3 DNA: TGTGCCAGCAGCCAAGATTTACTTTTGGGGACAGGCCCTAATGAAAAACTGTTTTTT. This codes for CASSQDLLLGTGPNEKLFF. This chain links TRBV4-2 with TRBJ1-4; 8 bases line up with TRBD1. J lost 3 bases, V lost 0 bases, and 12 bases had no gene match. Looked up from germline, CDR1 is LGHNA and CDR2 is YNFKEQ. The CDR3 runs to 19 residues.